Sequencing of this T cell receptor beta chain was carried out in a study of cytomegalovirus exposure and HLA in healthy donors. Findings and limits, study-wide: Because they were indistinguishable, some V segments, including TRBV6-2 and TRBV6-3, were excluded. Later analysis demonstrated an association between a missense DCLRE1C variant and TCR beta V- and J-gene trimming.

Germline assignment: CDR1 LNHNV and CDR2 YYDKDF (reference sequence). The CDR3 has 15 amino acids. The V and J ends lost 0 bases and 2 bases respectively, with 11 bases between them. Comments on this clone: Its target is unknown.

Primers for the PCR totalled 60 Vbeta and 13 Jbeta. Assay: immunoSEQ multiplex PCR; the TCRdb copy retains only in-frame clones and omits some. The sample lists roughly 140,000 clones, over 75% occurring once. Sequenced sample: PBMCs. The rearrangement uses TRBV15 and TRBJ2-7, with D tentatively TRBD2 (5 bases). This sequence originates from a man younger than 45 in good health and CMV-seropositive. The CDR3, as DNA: TGTGCCACCAGCAGAGATACAGCGGAGGCCTACGAGCAGTACTTC. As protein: CATSRDTAEAYEQYF.